A selection of T cell receptor beta chains follows, all from one sample in a study of T cells after yellow fever vaccination. In TCRdb, the 5' RACE reads were re-called with MiXCR into one record per CDR3 protein. The data contain about 74,000 distinct CDR3 sequences, around 6.9% of them singletons. The specimen comprised CD8+ T cells sorted from PBMCs, sampled around 5 days after the first yellow fever vaccination. These receptors were obtained from a young man who received the YFV17D yellow fever vaccine. The CDR3 runs from the conserved cysteine through the conserved F or W. The D gene is left open where the match is weak. Clone size is shown for a subset of rows, as once, few, many or a class of expanded clone.

size	D	V	J	DNA	CDR3
-	-	TRBV13	TRBJ2-5	TGTGCCAGCAGCTTAAGGCTAACCCAAGAGACCCAGTACTTC	CASSLRLTQETQYF
-	TRBD1	TRBV20-1	TRBJ2-5	TGCAGTGCTAGACCCCTCCCGGACAGGGAATCGGAGACCCAGTACTTC	CSARPLPDRESETQYF
many	-	TRBV3-1	TRBJ2-7	TGTGCCAGCAGCCAAGACTGGGGAACCTACGAGCAGTACTTC	CASSQDWGTYEQYF
few	-	TRBV7-2	TRBJ2-7	TGTGCCAGCAGCTCAACCGGCAACGAGCAGTACTTC	CASSSTGNEQYF
many	-	TRBV11-2	TRBJ2-5	TGTGCCAGCAGCTTGCCCGGGACGACAGAGACCCAGTACTTC	CASSLPGTTETQYF
many	-	TRBV7-3	TRBJ2-7	TGTGCCAGCAGCTCGGACCCATCCTACGAGCAGTACTTC	CASSSDPSYEQYF
-	-	TRBV14	TRBJ2-7	TGTGCCAGCAGCAAAATGACAGGTGTCAGCTCCTACGAGCAGTACTTC	CASSKMTGVSSYEQYF
many	-	TRBV29-1	TRBJ1-1	TGCAGCGTTGATGAGGGGGTGAACACTGAAGCTTTCTTT	CSVDEGVNTEAFF
-	-	TRBV27	TRBJ2-5	TGTGCCAGCAGTTTCAGGCAGGGAGGAGAGACCCAGTACTTC	CASSFRQGGETQYF
many	-	TRBV4-1	TRBJ2-1	TGCGCCAGCAGCCAAGACTTCCTCGGGTCCCTAGGGCAGTTCTTC	CASSQDFLGSLGQFF
-	-	TRBV2	TRBJ1-1	TGTGCCAGCCGATCGAGCACAGAAGCTTTCTTT	CASRSSTEAFF
many	-	TRBV5-1	TRBJ2-2	TGCGCCAGCAGCTTGGCCCGACAAAACACCGGGGAGCTGTTTTTT	CASSLARQNTGELFF
many	-	TRBV29-1	TRBJ2-1	TGCAGCGTTGAAGGTTTCGGCTCTTACAATGAGCAGTTCTTC	CSVEGFGSYNEQFF
-	-	TRBV29-1	TRBJ2-5	TGCAGCCTAGGGACAAGAGAGACCCAGTACTTC	CSLGTRETQYF
-	TRBD2	TRBV6-6	TRBJ2-5	TGTGCCAGCCTGACGGGGGGACAAGAGACCCAGTACTTC	CASLTGGQETQYF
few	TRBD2	TRBV3-1	TRBJ2-3	TGTGCCAGCAGCCGGGGACTAGCGGTTGGAGATACGCAGTATTTT	CASSRGLAVGDTQYF
-	-	TRBV20-1	TRBJ1-6	TGCAGTGCTACTCGGGACGGAACCTCCTATAATTCACCCCTCCACTTT	CSATRDGTSYNSPLHF
-	TRBD2	TRBV7-2	TRBJ2-3	TGTGCCAGCAGCCAAGTTGGTAGCGGGGCAGATACGCAGTATTTT	CASSQVGSGADTQYF
many	-	TRBV7-2	TRBJ2-3	TGTGCCAGCAGCTTAGGATCGCTAGCAGCAGATACGCAGTATTTT	CASSLGSLAADTQYF
few	TRBD2	TRBV4-3	TRBJ2-1	TGCGCCAGCAGCCCCCGGTGGGGCGGGAGCTACAATGAGCAGTTCTTC	CASSPRWGGSYNEQFF
many	-	TRBV7-9	TRBJ2-1	TGTGCCAGCAGCTTCCGCGGGGATACCTACAATGAGCAGTTCTTC	CASSFRGDTYNEQFF
-	TRBD2	TRBV7-9	TRBJ2-1	TGTGCCAGCAGCTTAGGACTAGCGGGCTTCAATGAGCAGTTCTTC	CASSLGLAGFNEQFF
few	TRBD1	TRBV5-4	TRBJ2-5	TGTGCCAGCAGCACAGGACAGGGTTTAGAGACCCAGTACTTC	CASSTGQGLETQYF
-	-	TRBV5-1	TRBJ2-6	TGCGCCAGCAGCTTGGTTCCGTTAACTGGGGCCAACGTCCTGACTTTC	CASSLVPLTGANVLTF
-	TRBD2	TRBV19	TRBJ2-1	TGTGCCAGTAGACCCAGCCCTAGCGGTAGCGATGAGCAGTTCTTC	CASRPSPSGSDEQFF
-	TRBD2	TRBV5-4	TRBJ2-5	TGTGCCAGCAGCTTGGCCGTGGGAACTAGCGGGGTTTTCCAAGAGACCCAGTACTTC	CASSLAVGTSGVFQETQYF
-	-	TRBV7-2	TRBJ2-4	TGTGCCAGCAGCTTAGGGCTAAACATTCAGTACTTC	CASSLGLNIQYF
few	-	TRBV5-1	TRBJ1-1	TGCGCCAGCAGCTTGGAACAGGGAGGCACTGAAGCTTTCTTT	CASSLEQGGTEAFF
many	-	TRBV29-1	TRBJ2-5	TGCAGCGGGGACTCCAGCATTGAAGAGACCCAGTACTTC	CSGDSSIEETQYF
many	TRBD1	TRBV7-6	TRBJ1-2	TGTGCCAGCAGCAACAGGGGATGGTATGGCTACACCTTC	CASSNRGWYGYTF
many	TRBD1	TRBV4-1	TRBJ2-5	TGCGCCAGCAGCCAAGTGGGACAGGGGCGAGGGAGCGAGACCCAGTACTTC	CASSQVGQGRGSETQYF
few	-	TRBV6-5	TRBJ2-7	TGTGCCAGCAGTTACTCGGAGACAGATCCCTACGAGCAGTACTTC	CASSYSETDPYEQYF
many	-	TRBV7-8	TRBJ2-2	TGTGCCAGCAGCTTAGGACTAAGTCGCCCGAACGGGGAGCTGTTTTTT	CASSLGLSRPNGELFF
few	-	TRBV6-1	TRBJ1-5	TGTGCCAGCATAACCGAACCAGGTCCCCAGCCCCAGCATTTT	CASITEPGPQPQHF
few	-	TRBV6-5	TRBJ2-2	TGTGCCAGCAGTTACTCTCGCACCGGGGAGCTGTTTTTT	CASSYSRTGELFF
many	-	TRBV20-1	TRBJ2-2	TGCAGTGCTAGAGGGGGACACCTTCAAACCGGGGAGCTGTTTTTT	CSARGGHLQTGELFF
few	TRBD1	TRBV5-1	TRBJ2-7	TGCGCCAGCAGCGGGGGACAGGAACTCCGAGAGCAGTACTTC	CASSGGQELREQYF
many	-	TRBV4-1	TRBJ1-1	TGCGCCAGCAGCCAGGCCCCAACAGGGTCGAACACTGAAGCTTTCTTT	CASSQAPTGSNTEAFF
few	TRBD2	TRBV4-3	TRBJ2-1	TGCGCCAGCAGCCAAGTTCAGGGAGGGTACAATGAGCAGTTCTTC	CASSQVQGGYNEQFF
-	-	TRBV10-3	TRBJ1-3	TGTGCCATCAAATCCGGGACGGAGAGCTCTGGAAACACCATATATTTT	CAIKSGTESSGNTIYF
-	-	TRBV27	TRBJ2-1	TGTGCCAGCAGTTTAATAGGGGGCAATGAGCAGTTCTTC	CASSLIGGNEQFF
-	-	TRBV5-5	TRBJ2-5	TGTGCCAGCACACTGGGTCCCAGTCAGACCCAGTACTTC	CASTLGPSQTQYF
many	-	TRBV29-1	TRBJ2-1	TGCAGCGTTCATCACCCGGAGGGGCGCGTGTACAATGAGCAGTTCTTC	CSVHHPEGRVYNEQFF
-	-	TRBV9	TRBJ2-7	TGTGCCAGCAGCCAAAGTCTTAGCGTGAGGGCGCGCGAGCAGTACTTC	CASSQSLSVRAREQYF
many	TRBD2	TRBV12-3/TRBV12-4	TRBJ2-1	TGTGCCATATCTCCGGGGACTAGCGGCTACAATGAGCAGTTCTTC	CAISPGTSGYNEQFF
few	TRBD2	TRBV7-6	TRBJ2-3	TGTGCCAGCAGCGCTAGACTAGCGGGGGACACAGATACGCAGTATTTT	CASSARLAGDTDTQYF
many	-	TRBV12-3/TRBV12-4	TRBJ1-2	TGTGCCAGCAGTTTCGTAAGGATAGGGGAACGGGGCTACACCTTC	CASSFVRIGERGYTF
few	TRBD2	TRBV12-3/TRBV12-4	TRBJ2-1	TGTGCCAGCCTGCTCGCGGGTAGCGGGGTCAATGAGCAGTTCTTC	CASLLAGSGVNEQFF
-	-	TRBV4-3	TRBJ1-2	TGCGCCAGCAGCCAAGTACCAGGGTTGCGTTATGGCTACACCTTC	CASSQVPGLRYGYTF
many	-	TRBV20-1	TRBJ2-1	TGCAGTGCTAGAGATTCGGCGGGGCCCTACAATGAGCAGTTCTTC	CSARDSAGPYNEQFF
once	TRBD1	TRBV4-1	TRBJ2-7	TGCGCCAGCACGGCGCTACAGGGGAGTGAGCAGTACTTC	CASTALQGSEQYF